The T cell receptor (beta chain) described here comes from a study of identifying expanded T cells in peripheral blood. Study observations and caveats: Technical replicates showed around 1.1 changed clones; about 2 weeks approximately 16; four weeks 19.

TCRdb's table, derived via immunoSEQ multiplex PCR, lists solely in-frame clones and lacks some. The repertoire holds approximately 80,000 clones, 84% seen once, with approximately 20% in the top ten. This clone was seen just once. Its antigen is unknown. The origin of this receptor is a person aged 18 to 75 in good health. Sequencing input: blood.

CDR3 DNA sequence: TGTGCCAGCAGCTTAAAGGTCTCTGTGCGGGGAGGGGAGCAGTACTTC. It specifies CASSLKVSVRGGEQYF. This chain uses TRBV7-2 with TRBJ2-7, with 7 bases identical to TRBD2. The CDR3 is 16 residues long. The V gene's germline CDR1 is SGHTA and CDR2 FQGNSA. V dropped 2 bases and J dropped 7; count of bases not matched to a gene: 14.